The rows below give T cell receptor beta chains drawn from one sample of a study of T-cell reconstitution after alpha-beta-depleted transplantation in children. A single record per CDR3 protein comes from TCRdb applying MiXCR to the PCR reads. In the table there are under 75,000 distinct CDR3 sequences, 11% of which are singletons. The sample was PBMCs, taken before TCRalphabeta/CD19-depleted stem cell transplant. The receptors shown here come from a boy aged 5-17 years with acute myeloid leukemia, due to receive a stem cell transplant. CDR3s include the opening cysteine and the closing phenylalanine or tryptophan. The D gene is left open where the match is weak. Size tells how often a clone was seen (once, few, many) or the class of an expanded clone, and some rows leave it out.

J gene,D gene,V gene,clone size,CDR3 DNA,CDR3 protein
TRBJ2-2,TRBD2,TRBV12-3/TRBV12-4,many,TGTGCCAGCAAACAACTAGCGGGGGGGTTTACCGGGGAGCTGTTTTTT,CASKQLAGGFTGELFF
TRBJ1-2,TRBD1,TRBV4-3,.,TGCGCCAGCAGCCCATCCGTCAGGGGGCGCTTCTATGGCTACACCTTC,CASSPSVRGRFYGYTF
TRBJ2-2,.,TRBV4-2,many,TGTGCCAGCAGCCAAGAGACTACCGGGGAGCTGTTTTTT,CASSQETTGELFF
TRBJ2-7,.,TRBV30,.,TGTGCCTGGGCGGAAGATGAGCAGTACTTC,CAWAEDEQYF
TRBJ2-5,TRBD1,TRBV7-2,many,TGTGCCACCCAGGGGGCTGGTGAGACCCAGTACTTC,CATQGAGETQYF
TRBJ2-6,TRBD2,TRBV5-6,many,TGTGCCAGCAGCGCTGCCGGGGGGATGCTGCTTGGGGCCAACGTCCTGACTTTC,CASSAAGGMLLGANVLTF
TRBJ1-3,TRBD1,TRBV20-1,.,TGCAGTGCGGGGGGACAGTTAAACACCATATATTTT,CSAGGQLNTIYF
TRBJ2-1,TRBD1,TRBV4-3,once,TGCGCCAGCAGCCGCCTGAAGGGGGACAGGGGTTACAATGAGCAGTTCTTC,CASSRLKGDRGYNEQFF
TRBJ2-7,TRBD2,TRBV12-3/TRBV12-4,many,TGTGCCAGCAGTTTAATCAGCGGGGGCGACAGCTCCTACGAGCAGTACTTC,CASSLISGGDSSYEQYF
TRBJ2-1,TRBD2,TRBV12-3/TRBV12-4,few,TGTGCCAGCAGTTTACAAGCGGGGGCCTTCAATGAGCAGTTCTTC,CASSLQAGAFNEQFF
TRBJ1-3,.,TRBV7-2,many,TGTGCCAGCAGCGGGGGGGGCCGGAGCTCTGGAAACACCATATATTTT,CASSGGGRSSGNTIYF
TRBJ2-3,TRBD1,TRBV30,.,TGTGCCGGGGGGGACAGGGCTGTCACAGATACGCAGTATTTT,CAGGDRAVTDTQYF
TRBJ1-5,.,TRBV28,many,TGTGCCACCCGGGACGGCCGAAGAGGCAATCAGCCCCAGCATTTT,CATRDGRRGNQPQHF
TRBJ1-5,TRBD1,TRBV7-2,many,TGTGCCAGCAGCTTAGCAGATCCCGGGACAGGGGGTAGTCAGCCCCAGCATTTT,CASSLADPGTGGSQPQHF
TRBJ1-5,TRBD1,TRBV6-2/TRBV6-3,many,TGTGCCAGCAGTCACCCCGGGGACAGCAGGCAGCATTTT,CASSHPGDSRQHF
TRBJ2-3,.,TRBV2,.,TGTGCCGGGGGTGGGGACACAGATACGCAGTATTTT,CAGGGDTDTQYF
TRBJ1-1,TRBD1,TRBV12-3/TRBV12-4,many,TGTGCCAGCAGCACGGGACAGCTGAACACTGAAGCTTTCTTT,CASSTGQLNTEAFF
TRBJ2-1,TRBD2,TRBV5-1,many,TGCGCCAGCGAACCACTAGCGGGGGGACCTGAGCAGTTCTTC,CASEPLAGGPEQFF
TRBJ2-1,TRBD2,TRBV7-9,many,TGTGCCAGCCCCGCGGGGGGGGAGTACAATGAGCAGTTCTTC,CASPAGGEYNEQFF
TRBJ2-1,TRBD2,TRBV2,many,TGTGCCAGCAGCCGGACTAGCGGGGGGGCAAATGAGCAGTTCTTC,CASSRTSGGANEQFF
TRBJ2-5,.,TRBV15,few,TGTGCCACCAGCAACCTAGGGTACGAAGAGACCCAGTACTTC,CATSNLGYEETQYF
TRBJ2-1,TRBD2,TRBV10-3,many,TGTGCCATCAGTGACCTTCCGACTAGCGGGGGGGACAATGAGCAGTTCTTC,CAISDLPTSGGDNEQFF
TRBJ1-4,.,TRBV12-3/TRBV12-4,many,TGTGCCAGCAGTCCCCAACAGGGTATTGCAACTAATGAAAAACTGTTTTTT,CASSPQQGIATNEKLFF
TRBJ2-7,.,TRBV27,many,.,CASSSSWGTGLAEQYF
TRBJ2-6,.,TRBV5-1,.,TGCGCCAGCAGCGGGGACGCTGGGGCCAACGTCCTGACTTTC,CASSGDAGANVLTF
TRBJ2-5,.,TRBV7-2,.,TGTGCCAGCAGCTTAGCGGGCCTCGGGACCCAGTACTTC,CASSLAGLGTQYF
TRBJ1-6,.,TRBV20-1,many,TGCAGTGCTAGAGATTACGTCAGGGAGCGGAAATCACCCCTCCACTTT,CSARDYVRERKSPLHF
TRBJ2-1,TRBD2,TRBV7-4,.,TGTGCCAGCAGCTTAAGCCCTTCTACGGGGGGGACCTACAATGAGCAGTTCTTC,CASSLSPSTGGTYNEQFF
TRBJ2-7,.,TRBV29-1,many,TGCAGCGGTCGTGGCAGGGGTTACGAGCAGTACTTC,CSGRGRGYEQYF
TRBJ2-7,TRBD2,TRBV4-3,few,TGCGCCAGCAGCCAAGTAGCCGGACTAGCCTCCTACGAGCAGTACTTC,CASSQVAGLASYEQYF
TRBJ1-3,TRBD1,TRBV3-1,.,TGTGCCAGCAGCCCGAGGCACAGGGGTGGAAACACCATATATTTT,CASSPRHRGGNTIYF
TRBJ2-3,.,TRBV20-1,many,TGCAGTGCAAGTCTAGGGAACACAGATACGCAGTATTTT,CSASLGNTDTQYF
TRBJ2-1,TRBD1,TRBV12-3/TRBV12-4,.,TGTGCCTTCAGTGGACAGGGGGCGAAGTTCCGCATGTACAATGAGCAGTTCTTC,CAFSGQGAKFRMYNEQFF
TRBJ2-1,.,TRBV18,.,TGTGCCAGCTCACCACGCCGCCAAGGGGGGAGCTCCTACAATGAGCAGTTCTTC,CASSPRRQGGSSYNEQFF
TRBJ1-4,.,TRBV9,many,TGTGCCAGCAGGGGGGATAATGAAAAACTGTTTTTT,CASRGDNEKLFF
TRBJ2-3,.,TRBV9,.,TGTGCCAGCAGCGTAGGGGGGCCTTCCACAGATACGCAGTATTTT,CASSVGGPSTDTQYF
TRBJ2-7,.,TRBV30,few,TGTGCCTGGAGTGGAGGAACCGTGAGGGAGCAGTACTTC,CAWSGGTVREQYF
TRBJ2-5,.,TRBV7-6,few,TGTGCCAGCAGCTCCCAACCCCAGGACCAAGAGACCCAGTACTTC,CASSSQPQDQETQYF
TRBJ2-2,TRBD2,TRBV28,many,TGTGCCAGCAGTTTGCCCGGGACTATCTTAAGGGCCGAGCTGTTTTTT,CASSLPGTILRAELFF
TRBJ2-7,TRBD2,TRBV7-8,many,TGTGCCAGCAGCTTAGAAAGCGGGAGGGACGAGCAGTACTTC,CASSLESGRDEQYF
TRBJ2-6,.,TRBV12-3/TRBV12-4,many,TGTGCCAGCAGTTTGCTAGGGTCCGGGGCCAACGTCCTGACTTTC,CASSLLGSGANVLTF
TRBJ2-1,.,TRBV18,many,TGTGCCAGCTCACCCGACCAACTAGGCTACCGGAACAATGAGCAGTTCTTC,CASSPDQLGYRNNEQFF
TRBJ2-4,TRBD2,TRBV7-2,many,TGTGCCAGCAGCTTAGTCTGGCGGGAGGGTCGTCAAAACATTCAGTACTTC,CASSLVWREGRQNIQYF
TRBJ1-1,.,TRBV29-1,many,TGCAGCGTTGATCGGGGAAGCGGCACTGAAGCTTTCTTT,CSVDRGSGTEAFF
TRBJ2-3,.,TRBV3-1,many,TGTGCCAGCAGCCAAGAGGGACCAGATACGCAGTATTTT,CASSQEGPDTQYF
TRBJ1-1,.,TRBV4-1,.,TGCGCCAGCAGCCAAGATCTATTTCAAGCTTTCTTT,CASSQDLFQAFF